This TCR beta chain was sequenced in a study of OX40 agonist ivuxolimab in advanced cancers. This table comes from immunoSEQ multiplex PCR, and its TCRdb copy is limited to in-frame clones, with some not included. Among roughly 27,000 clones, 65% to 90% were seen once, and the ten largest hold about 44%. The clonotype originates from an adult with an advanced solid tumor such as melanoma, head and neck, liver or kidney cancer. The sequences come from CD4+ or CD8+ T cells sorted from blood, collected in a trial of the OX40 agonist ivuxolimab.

CDR3 protein: CASSQTRGTSTDTQYF. As DNA, the CDR3 is TGCGCCAGCAGCCAGACACGGGGGACCAGCACAGATACGCAGTATTTT. This sequence joins TRBV4-1 and TRBJ2-3; D perhaps matches TRBD2 (6 bases). In germline, CDR1 is MGHRA, CDR2 YSYEKL. V lost 3 bases, J lost 0 bases, and 13 bases lay in between. The CDR3 is 16 amino acids.